These T cell receptor beta chains were read from a single sample in a study of CD8 T cells in Susac syndrome. Via MiXCR, TCRdb re-called the immunoSEQ multiplex PCR reads, giving one row per CDR3 protein. The table lists a few hundred thousand distinct CDR3 sequences, 95% of them singletons. The sequencing sample was made of CD4+ T cells from PBMCs. The receptors here all came from a human donor with multiple sclerosis. CDR3s include the opening cysteine and the closing phenylalanine or tryptophan. Each record gives: CDR3 length, J gene, D gene, clone size, V gene, CDR3 protein, CDR3 DNA. D genes are given only for firm matches. Expanded clones get a size class; other rows say once, few or many, or leave the size out.

15 TRBJ2-1 TRBD1 . TRBV29-1 CSVKSGGQPYNEQFF TGCAGCGTTAAAAGTGGGGGACAGCCCTACAATGAGCAGTTCTTC
16 TRBJ2-5 . once TRBV5-6 CASSLAPLRPAETQYF TGTGCCAGCAGCTTGGCCCCGCTTCGTCCGGCAGAGACCCAGTACTTC
16 TRBJ2-1 TRBD2 . TRBV11-2 CASSLGLAGGGGEQFF TGTGCCAGCAGCTTAGGACTAGCGGGAGGTGGAGGTGAGCAGTTCTTC
18 TRBJ2-7 . . TRBV4-1 CASSQDRRAAGSSYEQYF TGCGCCAGCAGCCAAGACCGTAGGGCGGCGGGAAGCTCCTACGAGCAGTACTTC
13 TRBJ1-1 . . TRBV29-1 CSVAQAGSTEAFF TGCAGCGTTGCCCAGGCGGGGAGCACTGAAGCTTTCTTT
13 TRBJ1-1 . few TRBV7-7 CASSLGANTEAFF TGTGCTAGCAGCTTAGGGGCCAACACTGAAGCTTTCTTT
17 TRBJ2-1 TRBD2 . TRBV24-1 CATSDSWTSGDQNEQFF TGTGCCACCAGTGATTCGTGGACTAGCGGGGACCAAAATGAGCAGTTCTTC
16 TRBJ2-1 TRBD2 . TRBV5-1 CASSLGGGGSYNEQFF TGCGCCAGCAGCTTGGGAGGCGGGGGGTCCTACAATGAGCAGTTCTTC
14 TRBJ1-3 . . TRBV3-1 CASSRQNSGNTIYF TGTGCCAGCAGCCGGCAGAACTCTGGAAACACCATATATTTT
14 TRBJ2-3 TRBD2 . TRBV20-1 CSGGLAASTDTQYF TGCAGTGGGGGACTAGCAGCTAGCACAGATACGCAGTATTTT
15 TRBJ1-2 . . TRBV4-2 CASSQAQDLFYGYTF TGTGCCAGCAGCCAAGCGCAGGACCTATTCTATGGCTACACCTTC
13 TRBJ1-4 TRBD1 . TRBV29-1 CSVQGQGREKLFF TGCAGCGTTCAAGGACAGGGCCGGGAAAAACTGTTTTTT
14 TRBJ2-7 . . TRBV5-1 CASRTTGTFYEQYF TGCGCCAGCAGGACAACCGGGACATTCTACGAGCAGTACTTC
14 TRBJ2-2 . . TRBV2 CASSVRTNTGELFF TGTGCCAGCAGTGTCAGAACGAACACCGGGGAGCTGTTTTTT
14 TRBJ2-3 TRBD2 . TRBV5-6 CASSLGTSRDTQYF TGTGCCAGCAGCTTGGGGACTAGCAGAGATACGCAGTATTTT
17 TRBJ2-5 . . TRBV2 CASRPNRPGGGAETQYF TGTGCCAGCAGACCCAACAGGCCCGGTGGAGGGGCGGAGACCCAGTACTTC
11 TRBJ2-1 . . TRBV29-1 CSSQKTVEQFF TGCAGCTCCCAGAAGACTGTTGAGCAGTTCTTC
15 TRBJ1-2 TRBD1 once TRBV7-9 CASSLASATGSGYTF TGTGCCAGCAGCTTAGCCTCCGCGACAGGGTCTGGCTACACCTTC
11 TRBJ2-4 . . TRBV2 CASSRENIQYF TGTGCCAGCAGCCGGGAAAACATTCAGTACTTC
16 TRBJ2-2 . . TRBV28 CASSLTAGANTGELFF TGTGCCAGCAGTTTAACTGCAGGGGCGAACACCGGGGAGCTGTTTTTT
15 TRBJ1-6 . once TRBV18 CASSPGHHNNSPLHF TGTGCCAGCTCTCCGGGCCACCATAATAATTCACCCCTCCACTTT
16 TRBJ2-2 . once TRBV3-1 CASSQEGTRGTGELFF TGTGCCAGCAGCCAGGAGGGAACCCGCGGGACCGGGGAGCTGTTTTTT
11 TRBJ2-3 . . TRBV20-1 CSATTGDTQYF TGCAGTGCTACTACAGGGGATACGCAGTATTTT
13 TRBJ2-7 . . TRBV7-2 CASVPTTGYEQYF TGTGCCAGCGTCCCGACGACGGGCTACGAGCAGTACTTC
14 TRBJ2-3 TRBD1 . TRBV24-1 CATSDPRGTDTQYF TGTGCCACCAGTGATCCCAGGGGGACGGATACGCAGTATTTT
14 TRBJ2-5 . . TRBV27 CASSPGRRLGTQYF TGTGCCAGCAGTCCCGGGCGGCGGCTGGGGACCCAGTACTTC
14 TRBJ2-7 . once TRBV11-2 CASSLERFVPEQYF TGTGCCAGCAGCTTAGAAAGGTTTGTTCCCGAGCAGTACTTC
13 TRBJ1-4 . . TRBV3-1 CASSTTGNEKLFF TGTGCCAGCAGTACGACTGGAAATGAAAAACTGTTTTTT
11 TRBJ2-1 . . TRBV19 CASRLTDEQFF TGTGCCAGTAGGCTTACGGATGAGCAGTTCTTC
16 TRBJ1-5 . . TRBV2 CASSEAFLGSNQPQHF TGTGCCAGCAGTGAAGCCTTTTTAGGGAGCAATCAGCCCCAGCATTTT
14 TRBJ2-3 . . TRBV5-1 CASSFGSNTDTQYF TGCGCCAGCAGCTTCGGGTCTAACACAGATACGCAGTATTTT
13 TRBJ2-7 TRBD1 . TRBV12-3/TRBV12-4 CASTYRGAYEQYF TGTGCCAGCACCTACAGGGGTGCGTACGAGCAGTACTTC
14 TRBJ2-1 . once TRBV12-3/TRBV12-4 CASSTGLRNNEQFF TGTGCCAGCAGTACGGGACTTAGAAACAATGAGCAGTTCTTC
15 TRBJ2-5 TRBD1 . TRBV10-3 CAIRDRVGGQETQYF TGTGCCATCAGAGACAGGGTTGGTGGACAAGAGACCCAGTACTTC
15 TRBJ2-5 . . TRBV5-1 CASALRATDQETQYF TGCGCCAGCGCCCTGAGGGCGACAGACCAAGAGACCCAGTACTTC
13 TRBJ2-7 . . TRBV14 CASSQSASSEQYF TGTGCCAGCAGCCAATCGGCTAGCTCCGAGCAGTACTTC
13 TRBJ2-5 TRBD2 . TRBV28 CASSLGTSGTQYF TGTGCCAGCAGTCTCGGGACTAGTGGGACCCAGTACTTC
14 TRBJ1-2 . . TRBV6-2/TRBV6-3 CASSYIGVGRGYTF TGTGCCAGCAGTTACATCGGGGTAGGGCGAGGCTACACCTTC
14 TRBJ2-1 TRBD2 once TRBV27 CASSALGTTNEQFF TGTGCCAGTTCGGCCCTCGGGACTACCAATGAGCAGTTCTTC
18 TRBJ2-4 TRBD1 . TRBV9 CASSARQGIQLAKNIQYF TGTGCCAGCAGCGCGAGACAGGGTATTCAACTAGCCAAAAACATTCAGTACTTC
14 TRBJ2-7 . once TRBV18 CASSRLDRAYEQYF TGTGCCAGCTCACGCTTGGACAGAGCCTACGAGCAGTACTTC
18 TRBJ1-5 . . TRBV3-1 CASSQDPPAGTSNQPQHF TGTGCCAGCAGCCAAGATCCTCCAGCAGGGACTAGCAATCAGCCCCAGCATTTT
13 TRBJ2-1 . . TRBV20-1 CSASGGPLVEQFF TGCAGTGCCTCTGGTGGGCCGCTGGTTGAGCAGTTCTTC
15 TRBJ1-6 . . TRBV13 CASSFGGAGNSPLHF TGTGCCAGCAGCTTTGGGGGCGCAGGGAATTCACCCCTCCACTTT
19 TRBJ1-3 TRBD1 . TRBV7-9 CASSFSRTGLESSGNTIYF TGTGCCAGCAGCTTTAGTCGGACAGGGCTGGAGAGCTCTGGAAACACCATATATTTT
13 TRBJ1-4 . . TRBV25-1 CASSDRGREKLFF TGTGCCAGCAGTGATCGGGGGAGGGAAAAACTGTTTTTT
14 TRBJ2-1 TRBD2 . TRBV7-9 CASSSLTSGIRQFF TGTGCCAGCAGCTCACTTACTAGCGGGATTCGGCAGTTCTTC